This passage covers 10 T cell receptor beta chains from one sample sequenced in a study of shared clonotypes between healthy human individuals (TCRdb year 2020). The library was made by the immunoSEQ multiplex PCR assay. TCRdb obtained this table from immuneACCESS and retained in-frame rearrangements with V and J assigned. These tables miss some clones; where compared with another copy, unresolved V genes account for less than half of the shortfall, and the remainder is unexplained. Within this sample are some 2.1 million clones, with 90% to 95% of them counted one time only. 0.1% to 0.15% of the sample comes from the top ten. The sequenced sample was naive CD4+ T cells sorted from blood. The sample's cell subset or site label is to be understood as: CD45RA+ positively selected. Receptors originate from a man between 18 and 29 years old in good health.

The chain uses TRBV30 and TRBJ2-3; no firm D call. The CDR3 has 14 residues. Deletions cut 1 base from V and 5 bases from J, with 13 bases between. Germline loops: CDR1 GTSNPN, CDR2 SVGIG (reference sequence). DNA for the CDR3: TGTGCCTGGAGTGGGGCGAGACCAGGAGATACGCAGTATTTT. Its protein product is CAWSGARPGDTQYF.

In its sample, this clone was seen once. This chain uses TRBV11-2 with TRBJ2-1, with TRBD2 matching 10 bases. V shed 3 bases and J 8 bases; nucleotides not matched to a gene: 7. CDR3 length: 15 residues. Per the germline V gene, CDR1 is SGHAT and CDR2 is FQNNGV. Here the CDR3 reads CASSFTSGTVDEQFF. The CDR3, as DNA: TGTGCCAGCAGCTTCACTAGCGGGACTGTCGATGAGCAGTTCTTC.

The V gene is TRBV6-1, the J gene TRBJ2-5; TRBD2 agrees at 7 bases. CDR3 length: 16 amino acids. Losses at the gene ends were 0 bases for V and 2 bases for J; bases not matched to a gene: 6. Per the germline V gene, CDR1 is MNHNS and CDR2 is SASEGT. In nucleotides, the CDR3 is TGTGCCAGCAGTGAAGCGCGGGCTAGCGGACAAGAGACCCAGTACTTC. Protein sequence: CASSEARASGQETQYF.

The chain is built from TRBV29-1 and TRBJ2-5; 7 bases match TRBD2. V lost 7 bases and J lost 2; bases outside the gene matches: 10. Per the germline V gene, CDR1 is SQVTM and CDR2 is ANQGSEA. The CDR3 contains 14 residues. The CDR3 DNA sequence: TGCAGCGCCACAGTCTCTAGCGGACAAGAGACCCAGTACTTC. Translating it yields CSATVSSGQETQYF.

As DNA, the CDR3 is TGTGCCAGCAGCGGGGGACTAGCGGGATGGGAGCAGTTCTTC. The encoded protein is CASSGGLAGWEQFF. J is TRBJ2-1 and V is TRBV9, with 13 positions matching TRBD2. Germline V CDR1 and CDR2: SGDLS, YYNGEE. Losses at the gene ends were 3 bases for V and 10 bases for J; bases not matched to a gene: 4. This CDR3 is 14 amino acids long.

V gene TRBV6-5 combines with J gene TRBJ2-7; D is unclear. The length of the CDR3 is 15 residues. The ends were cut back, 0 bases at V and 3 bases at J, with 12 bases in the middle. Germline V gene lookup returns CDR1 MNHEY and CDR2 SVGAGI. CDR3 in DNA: TGTGCCAGCAGTTACTCTCAGCGCGGCCTCTACGAGCAGTACTTC. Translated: CASSYSQRGLYEQYF.

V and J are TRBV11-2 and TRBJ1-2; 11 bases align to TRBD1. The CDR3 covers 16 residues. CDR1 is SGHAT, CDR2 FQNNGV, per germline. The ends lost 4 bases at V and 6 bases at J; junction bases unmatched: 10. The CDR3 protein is CASSSGTGGLRHGYTF. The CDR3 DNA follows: TGTGCCAGCAGCTCCGGGACAGGGGGGTTAAGACATGGCTACACCTTC.

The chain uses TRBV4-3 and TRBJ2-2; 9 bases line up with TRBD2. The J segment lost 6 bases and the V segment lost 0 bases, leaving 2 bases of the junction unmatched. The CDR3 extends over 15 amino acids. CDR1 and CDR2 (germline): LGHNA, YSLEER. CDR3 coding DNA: TGCGCCAGCAGCCAAGAAGCGGGAGGAGCCGGGGAGCTGTTTTTT. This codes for CASSQEAGGAGELFF.

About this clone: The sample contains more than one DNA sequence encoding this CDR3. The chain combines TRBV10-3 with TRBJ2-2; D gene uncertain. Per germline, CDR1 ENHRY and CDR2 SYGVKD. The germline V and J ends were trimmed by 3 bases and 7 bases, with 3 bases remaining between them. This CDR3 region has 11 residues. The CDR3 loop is CAISEVGELFF. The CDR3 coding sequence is TGTGCCATCAGTGAAGTCGGGGAGCTGTTTTTT.

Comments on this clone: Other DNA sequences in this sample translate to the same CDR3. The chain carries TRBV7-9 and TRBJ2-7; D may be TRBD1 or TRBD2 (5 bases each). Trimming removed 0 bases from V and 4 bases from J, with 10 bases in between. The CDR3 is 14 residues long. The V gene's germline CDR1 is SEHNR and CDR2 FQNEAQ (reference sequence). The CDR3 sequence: CASSLAGVAYEQYF. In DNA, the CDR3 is TGTGCCAGCAGCTTAGCGGGGGTGGCGTACGAGCAGTACTTC.